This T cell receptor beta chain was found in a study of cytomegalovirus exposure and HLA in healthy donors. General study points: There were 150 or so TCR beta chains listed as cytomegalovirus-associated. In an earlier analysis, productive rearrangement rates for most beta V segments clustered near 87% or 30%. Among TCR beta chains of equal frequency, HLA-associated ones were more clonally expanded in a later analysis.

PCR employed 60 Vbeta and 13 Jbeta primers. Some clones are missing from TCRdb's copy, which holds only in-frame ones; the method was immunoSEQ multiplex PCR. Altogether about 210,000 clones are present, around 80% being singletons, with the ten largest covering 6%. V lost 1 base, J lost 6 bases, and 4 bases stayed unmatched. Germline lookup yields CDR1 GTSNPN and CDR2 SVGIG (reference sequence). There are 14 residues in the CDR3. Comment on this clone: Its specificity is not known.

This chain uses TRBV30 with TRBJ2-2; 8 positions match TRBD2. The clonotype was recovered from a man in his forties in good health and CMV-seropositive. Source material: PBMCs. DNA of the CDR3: TGTGCCTGGAGTGCAGCGGGAGCCCCCGGGGAGCTGTTTTTT. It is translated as CAWSAAGAPGELFF.